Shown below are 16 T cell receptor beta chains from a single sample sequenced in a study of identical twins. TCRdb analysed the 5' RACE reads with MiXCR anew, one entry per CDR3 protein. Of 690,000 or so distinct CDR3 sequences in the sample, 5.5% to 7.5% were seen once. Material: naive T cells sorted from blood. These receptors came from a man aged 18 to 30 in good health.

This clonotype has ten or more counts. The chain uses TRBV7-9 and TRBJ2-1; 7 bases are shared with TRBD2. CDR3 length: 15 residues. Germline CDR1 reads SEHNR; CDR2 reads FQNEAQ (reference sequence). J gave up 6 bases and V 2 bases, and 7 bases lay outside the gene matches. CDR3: CASSLRAGIINEQFF. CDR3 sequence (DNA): TGTGCCAGCAGCTTACGAGCGGGGATAATCAATGAGCAGTTCTTC. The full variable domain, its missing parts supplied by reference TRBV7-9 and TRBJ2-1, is DTGVSQNPRHKITKRGQNVTFRCDPISEHNRLYWYRQTLGQGPEFLTYFQNEAQLEKSRLLSDRFSAERPKGSFSTLEIQRTEQGDSAMYLCASSLRAGIINEQFFGPGTRLTVL.

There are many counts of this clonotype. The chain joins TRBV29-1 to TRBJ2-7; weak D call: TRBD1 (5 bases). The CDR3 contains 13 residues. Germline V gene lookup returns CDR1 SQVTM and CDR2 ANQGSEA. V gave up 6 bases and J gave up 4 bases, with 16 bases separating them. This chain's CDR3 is CSVAKLDTYEQYF. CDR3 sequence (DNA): TGCAGCGTCGCAAAGTTGGACACGTACGAGCAGTACTTC.

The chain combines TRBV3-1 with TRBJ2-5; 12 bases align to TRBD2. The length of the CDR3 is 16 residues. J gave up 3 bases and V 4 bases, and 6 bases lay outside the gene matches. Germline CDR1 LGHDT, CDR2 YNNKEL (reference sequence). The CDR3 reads CASSPELAGGKETQYF. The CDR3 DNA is TGTGCCAGCAGCCCCGAACTAGCGGGAGGAAAAGAGACCCAGTACTTC.

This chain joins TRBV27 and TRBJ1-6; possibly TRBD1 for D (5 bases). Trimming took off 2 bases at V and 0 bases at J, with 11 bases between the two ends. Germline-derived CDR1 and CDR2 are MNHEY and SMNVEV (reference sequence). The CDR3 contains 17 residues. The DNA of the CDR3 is TGTGCCAGCAGTTTAGGGGGGAAGAGCTCCTATAATTCACCCCTCCACTTT. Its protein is CASSLGGKSSYNSPLHF.

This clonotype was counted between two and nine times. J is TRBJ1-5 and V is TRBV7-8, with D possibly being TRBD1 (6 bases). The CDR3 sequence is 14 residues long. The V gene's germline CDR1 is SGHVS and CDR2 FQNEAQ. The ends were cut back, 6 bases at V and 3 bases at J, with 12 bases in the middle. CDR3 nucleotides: TGTGCCAGCAGTTTCGGGGACATCAATCAGCCCCAGCATTTT. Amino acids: CASSFGDINQPQHF.

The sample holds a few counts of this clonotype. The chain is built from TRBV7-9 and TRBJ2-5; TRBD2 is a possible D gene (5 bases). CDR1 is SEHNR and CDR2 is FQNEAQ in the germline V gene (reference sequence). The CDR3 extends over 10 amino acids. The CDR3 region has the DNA TGTGCTGAGGGCCAAGAGACCCAGTACTTC. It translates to CAEGQETQYF.

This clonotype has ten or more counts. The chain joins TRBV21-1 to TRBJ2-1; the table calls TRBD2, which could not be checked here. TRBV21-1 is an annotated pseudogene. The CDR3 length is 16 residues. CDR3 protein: CASSRDGGSGNNEQFF. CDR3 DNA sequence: TGTGCCAGCAGCAGAGACGGAGGGAGCGGGAACAATGAGCAGTTCTTC.

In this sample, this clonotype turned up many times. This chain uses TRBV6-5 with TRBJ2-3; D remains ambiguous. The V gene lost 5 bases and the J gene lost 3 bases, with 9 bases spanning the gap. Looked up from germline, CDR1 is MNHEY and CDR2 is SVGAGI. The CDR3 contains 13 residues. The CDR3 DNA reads TGTGCCAGCAGTATCTCGACGACAGATACGCAGTATTTT. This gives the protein CASSISTTDTQYF.

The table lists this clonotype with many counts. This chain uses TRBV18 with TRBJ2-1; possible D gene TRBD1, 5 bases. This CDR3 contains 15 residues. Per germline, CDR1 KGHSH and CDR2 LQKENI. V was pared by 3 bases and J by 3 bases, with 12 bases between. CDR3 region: CASSPPDRFYNEQFF. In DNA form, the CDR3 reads TGTGCCAGCTCACCGCCAGACAGATTCTACAATGAGCAGTTCTTC. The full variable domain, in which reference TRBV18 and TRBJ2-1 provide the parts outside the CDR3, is NAGVMQNPRHLVRRRGQEARLRCSPMKGHSHVYWYRQLPEEGLKFMVYLQKENIIDESGMPKERFSAEFPKEGPSILRIQQVVRGDSAAYFCASSPPDRFYNEQFFGPGTRLTVL.

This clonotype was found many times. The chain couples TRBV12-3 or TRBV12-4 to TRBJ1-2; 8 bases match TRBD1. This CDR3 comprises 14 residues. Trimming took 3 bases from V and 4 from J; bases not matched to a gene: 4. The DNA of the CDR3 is TGTGCCAGCAGTTTGGTCGACAGGGGCTATGGCTACACCTTC. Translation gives CASSLVDRGYGYTF.

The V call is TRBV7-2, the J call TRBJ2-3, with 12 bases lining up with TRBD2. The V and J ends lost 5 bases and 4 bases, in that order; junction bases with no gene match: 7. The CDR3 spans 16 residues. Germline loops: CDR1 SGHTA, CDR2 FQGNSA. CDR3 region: CASSGSGLAGSDTQYF. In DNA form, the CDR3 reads TGTGCCAGCAGCGGATCAGGACTAGCGGGATCAGATACGCAGTATTTT.

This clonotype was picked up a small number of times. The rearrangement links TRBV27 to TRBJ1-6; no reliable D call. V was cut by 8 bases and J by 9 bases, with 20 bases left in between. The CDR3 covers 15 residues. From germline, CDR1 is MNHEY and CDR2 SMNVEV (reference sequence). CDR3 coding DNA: TGTGCCAGCTCTACCACCGGTCTCGGCAGTTCACCCCTCCACTTT. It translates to CASSTTGLGSSPLHF.

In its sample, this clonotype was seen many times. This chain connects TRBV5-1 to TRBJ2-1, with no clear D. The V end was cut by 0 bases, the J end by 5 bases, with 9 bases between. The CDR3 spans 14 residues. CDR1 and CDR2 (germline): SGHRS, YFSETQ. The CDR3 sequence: CASSLESRNNEQFF. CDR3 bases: TGCGCCAGCAGCTTGGAGTCGCGGAACAATGAGCAGTTCTTC.

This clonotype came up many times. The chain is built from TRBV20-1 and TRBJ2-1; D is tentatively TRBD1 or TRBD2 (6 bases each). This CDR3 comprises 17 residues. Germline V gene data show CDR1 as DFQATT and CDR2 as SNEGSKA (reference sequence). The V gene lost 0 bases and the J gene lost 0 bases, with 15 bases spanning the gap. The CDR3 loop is CSARDLKGGPSYNEQFF. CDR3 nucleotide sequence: TGCAGTGCTAGAGATCTCAAGGGGGGCCCCTCCTACAATGAGCAGTTCTTC.

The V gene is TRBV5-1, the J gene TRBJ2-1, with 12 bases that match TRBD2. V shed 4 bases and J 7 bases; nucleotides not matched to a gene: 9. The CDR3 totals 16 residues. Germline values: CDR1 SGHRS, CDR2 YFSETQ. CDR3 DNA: TGCGCCAGCAGCCTCCAGACTAGCGGGAGTAAGAATGAGCAGTTCTTC. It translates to CASSLQTSGSKNEQFF.

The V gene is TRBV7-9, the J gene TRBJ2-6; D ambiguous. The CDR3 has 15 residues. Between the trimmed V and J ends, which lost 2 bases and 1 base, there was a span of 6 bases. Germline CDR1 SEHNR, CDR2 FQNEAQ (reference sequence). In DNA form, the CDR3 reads TGTGCCAGCAGCTTACACAGTTCTGGGGCCAACGTCCTGACTTTC. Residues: CASSLHSSGANVLTF.